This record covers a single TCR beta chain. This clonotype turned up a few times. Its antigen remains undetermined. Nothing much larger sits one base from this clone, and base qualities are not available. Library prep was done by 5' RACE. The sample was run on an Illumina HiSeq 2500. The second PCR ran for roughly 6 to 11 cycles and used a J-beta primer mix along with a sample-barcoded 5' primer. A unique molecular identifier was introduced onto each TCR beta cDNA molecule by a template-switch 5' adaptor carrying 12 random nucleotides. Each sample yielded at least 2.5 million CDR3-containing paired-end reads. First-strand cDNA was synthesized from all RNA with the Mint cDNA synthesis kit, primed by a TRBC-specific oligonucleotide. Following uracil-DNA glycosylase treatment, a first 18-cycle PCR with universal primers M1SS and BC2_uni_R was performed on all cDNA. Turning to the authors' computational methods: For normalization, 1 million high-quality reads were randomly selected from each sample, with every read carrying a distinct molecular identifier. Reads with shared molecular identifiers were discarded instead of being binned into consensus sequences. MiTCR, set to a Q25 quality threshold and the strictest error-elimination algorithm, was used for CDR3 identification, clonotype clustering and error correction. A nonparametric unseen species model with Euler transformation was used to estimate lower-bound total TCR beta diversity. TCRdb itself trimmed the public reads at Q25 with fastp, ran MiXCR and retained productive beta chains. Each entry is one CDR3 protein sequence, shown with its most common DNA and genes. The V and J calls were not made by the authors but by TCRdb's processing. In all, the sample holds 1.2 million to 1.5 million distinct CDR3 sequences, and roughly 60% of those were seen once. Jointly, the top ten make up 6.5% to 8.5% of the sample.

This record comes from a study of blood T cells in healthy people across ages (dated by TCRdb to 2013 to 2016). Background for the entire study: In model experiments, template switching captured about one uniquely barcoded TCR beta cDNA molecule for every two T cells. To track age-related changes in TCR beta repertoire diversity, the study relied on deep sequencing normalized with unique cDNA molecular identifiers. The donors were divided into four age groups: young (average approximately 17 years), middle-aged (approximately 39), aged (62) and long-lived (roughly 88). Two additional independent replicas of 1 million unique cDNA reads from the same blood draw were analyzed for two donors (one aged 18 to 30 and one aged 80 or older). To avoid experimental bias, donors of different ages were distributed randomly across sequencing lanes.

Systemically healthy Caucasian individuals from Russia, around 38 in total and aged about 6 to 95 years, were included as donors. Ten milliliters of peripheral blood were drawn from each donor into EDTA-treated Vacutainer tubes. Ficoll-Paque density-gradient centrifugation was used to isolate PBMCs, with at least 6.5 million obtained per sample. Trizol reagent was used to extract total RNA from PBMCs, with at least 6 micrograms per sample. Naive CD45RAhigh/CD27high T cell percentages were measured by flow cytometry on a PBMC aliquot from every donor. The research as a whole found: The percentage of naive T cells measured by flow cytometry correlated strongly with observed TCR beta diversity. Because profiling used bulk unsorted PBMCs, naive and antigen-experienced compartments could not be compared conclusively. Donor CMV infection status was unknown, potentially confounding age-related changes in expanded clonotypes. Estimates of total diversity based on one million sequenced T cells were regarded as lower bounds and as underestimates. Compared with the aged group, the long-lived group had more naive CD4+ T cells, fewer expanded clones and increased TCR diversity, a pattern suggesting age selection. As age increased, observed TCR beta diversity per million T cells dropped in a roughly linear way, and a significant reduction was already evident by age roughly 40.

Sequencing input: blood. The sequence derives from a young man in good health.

The CDR3 region reads CSAKGGVGTDTQYF. The nucleotides are TGCAGCGCCAAAGGTGGGGTCGGCACAGATACGCAGTATTTT. The chain is encoded by TRBV29-1 joined to TRBJ2-3; no D gene can be assigned with confidence. V loses 7 bases of germline sequence and J loses 1 base, and the interval between the two ends is 15 bases. The CDR1 and CDR2 encoded by the germline V gene are SQVTM and ANQGSEA. From the cysteine through the phenylalanine, the CDR3 covers 14 amino acids. The DNA shown is the 42-base CDR3, in frame from base 1.